Listed below are T cell receptor beta chains from one sample, sequenced in a study of identical twins. TCRdb reprocessed the 5' RACE reads with MiXCR, giving one entry per CDR3 protein. The sample shows 500,000 to 550,000 distinct CDR3 sequences, about 20% of them seen only once. This sample also belongs to another study, concerning yellow fever vaccine responses in identical twins.

Sequences were obtained from CD4+ T cells sorted from blood. The receptor set was obtained from a woman between 18 and 29 years old in good health. The CDR3 runs from the conserved cysteine through the conserved F or W. Some rows have no size entry. The others give once, few or many, or a class for an expanded clone.

J gene	V gene	clone size	CDR3 protein
TRBJ1-5	TRBV7-8	many	CASSYQTDQPQHF
TRBJ2-1	TRBV12-3/TRBV12-4	many	CASSYHSSEQFF
TRBJ2-1	TRBV15	.	CATSGDKGFHNEQFF
TRBJ2-3	TRBV5-1	.	CASSRDRANTDTQYF
TRBJ2-7	TRBV20-1	few	CSASRDVKNEQYF
TRBJ2-2	TRBV7-6	.	CASSSTGLAGGGELFF
TRBJ1-1	TRBV3-1	few	CASSQVPYRVGTEAFF
TRBJ2-2	TRBV5-6	few	CASTSTTLPGDGELFF
TRBJ2-3	TRBV12-3/TRBV12-4	.	CASSWGSEATDTQYF
TRBJ2-3	TRBV4-1	few	CASSQGAEISTDTQYF
TRBJ2-6	TRBV3-1	.	CASSLTGLLSGANVLTF
TRBJ2-1	TRBV20-1	.	CSASGLYSYNEQFF
TRBJ2-2	TRBV4-2	once	CASSYSGGSNTGELFF
TRBJ1-4	TRBV25-1	.	CASSESVIRNEKLFF
TRBJ1-2	TRBV28	.	CASSFPDSRTYYGYTF
TRBJ1-5	TRBV6-1	many	CASSERSNQPQHF
TRBJ1-4	TRBV29-1	few	CSATRAANEKLFF
TRBJ2-1	TRBV9	few	CASSPGTLIGDEQFF
TRBJ2-3	TRBV2	few	CASGGLAGNTDTQYF
TRBJ2-7	TRBV3-1	.	CASSLLGVNEQYF
TRBJ2-2	TRBV6-5	.	CASDLPSNTGELFF
TRBJ2-3	TRBV20-1	few	CSARASGVTDTQYF
TRBJ2-1	TRBV28	.	CASSLVSGDSYNEQFF
TRBJ2-1	TRBV3-1	.	CASSQRAGGDFPFF
TRBJ2-7	TRBV12-3/TRBV12-4	.	CASKGRGRGPEQYF
TRBJ2-1	TRBV5-1	.	CASSDQGQTYNEQFF
TRBJ2-2	TRBV3-1	.	CASSQVVQITGELFF
TRBJ1-4	TRBV20-1	few	CSARDGTRTNEKLFF
TRBJ2-3	TRBV6-1	.	CASSERGGSTQYF
TRBJ2-1	TRBV2	few	CASTTGLAQYNEQFF
TRBJ2-3	TRBV24-1	many	CATSDWTGDTQYF